This TCR beta chain was sequenced in a study of blood T cell repertoires in COVID-19 (TCRdb year 2020). For the study in its entirety: Samples from collaborators originated in the United States, Italy and Spain and spanned both the acute and convalescent phases of COVID-19. The repertoires were made available in a free public database intended to serve as a resource for research on the immune response to SARS-CoV-2. Deeply sampled blood TCRbeta repertoires from subjects exposed to, actively infected with, or recovered from COVID-19 were included in the dataset. The material from the prospective study consisted of cDNA or gDNA derived from T cells, B-cell-depleted T cells, or PBMCs. The samples were drawn from two sources: the first 160 participants of the ongoing ImmuneRACE study, and over 950 subjects contributed by 6 global collaborators. Sample metadata almost always included a de-identified subject ID, COVID-19 status, age in years and sex. HLA class I and class II types, where available, came from metadata supplied by the sample provider rather than from assay-based typing.

Of note for this clone: The clone's antigen remains unknown. Qualities for individual bases were not recorded, and no much larger clone is one base off.

General findings and caveats noted by the study authors: How much clinical and demographic metadata was included differed by source and by participant, and the metadata was provided uncurated.

The germline V gene (reference sequence) specifies DFQATT as CDR1 and SNEGSKA as CDR2. The CDR3 measures 15 amino acids from cysteine to phenylalanine. Only the CDR3 portion is preserved as DNA: 45 bases, with reading frame beginning at the first base. Unmatched junction bases come to 11, with V trimmed by 3 bases and J by 7 bases. Enrolling through a virtual design, the prospective study's participants ranged in age from roughly 18 to 89 years and lived across 24 United States geographic areas. To assign participants to cohorts, the prospective study relied on clinical history that participants themselves reported in a screening survey and a study questionnaire. Exposed participants had been in contact, within 2 weeks of entering the study, with a person who had a PCR-confirmed or clinician-diagnosed case of COVID-19. In the prospective study, whole blood, serum and a nasopharyngeal or oropharyngeal swab were collected from each participant by mobile phlebotomists. Additional blood draws and questionnaires over an approximately two-month period could optionally be provided by prospective study participants. Before DNA extraction, prospective study blood samples were shipped either frozen or at room temperature.

TCRbeta CDR3 regions were amplified from genomic DNA using the immunoSEQ Assay, a bias-controlled multiplex PCR. For the original study's pipeline: The number of nucleated cells in each sample was estimated from the amplification of reference gene primers within the assay. Sequence reads were collapsed and filtered to measure the absolute abundance of every unique TCRbeta CDR3 rearrangement. For each sample, productive Simpson clonality was calculated by taking the square root of Simpson's diversity index across productive rearrangements. Entries here come from immuneACCESS through TCRdb and include only in-frame sequences with V and J called. Some clones fail to appear in such tables; in the studies checked, an unresolved V gene covers under half of the shortfall, and the cause of the remainder is unknown. The V and J calls and clone size come from that table; D and trimming were worked out from the DNA. The sample table holds about 200,000 clones, of which 83% were seen once. Approximately 4.9% of the sample comes from the top ten.

The receptor was derived from a woman between 50 and 59 years old who had been exposed to COVID-19. The sequence links TRBV20-1 to TRBJ2-2, with 7 bases aligning to TRBD1. The sample was PBMCs or T cells enriched from blood (not recorded which). The CDR3 region reads CSASPVQGWGGELFF. The bases read TGCAGTGCTAGTCCCGTACAGGGGTGGGGCGGGGAGCTGTTTTTT.